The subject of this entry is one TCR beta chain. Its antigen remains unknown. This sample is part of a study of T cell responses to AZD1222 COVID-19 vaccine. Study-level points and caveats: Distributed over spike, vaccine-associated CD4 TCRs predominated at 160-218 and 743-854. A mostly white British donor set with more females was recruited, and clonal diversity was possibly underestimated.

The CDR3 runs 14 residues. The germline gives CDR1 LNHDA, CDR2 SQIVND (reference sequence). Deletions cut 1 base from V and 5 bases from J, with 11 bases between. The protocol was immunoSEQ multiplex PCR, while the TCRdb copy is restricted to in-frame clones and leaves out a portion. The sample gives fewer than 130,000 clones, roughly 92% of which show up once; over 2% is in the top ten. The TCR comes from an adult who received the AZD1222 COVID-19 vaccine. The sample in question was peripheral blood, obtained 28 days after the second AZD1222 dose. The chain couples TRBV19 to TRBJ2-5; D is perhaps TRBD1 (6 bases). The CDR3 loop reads CASSIVDRMETQYF. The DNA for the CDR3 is TGTGCCAGTAGTATAGTGGACAGAATGGAGACCCAGTACTTC.